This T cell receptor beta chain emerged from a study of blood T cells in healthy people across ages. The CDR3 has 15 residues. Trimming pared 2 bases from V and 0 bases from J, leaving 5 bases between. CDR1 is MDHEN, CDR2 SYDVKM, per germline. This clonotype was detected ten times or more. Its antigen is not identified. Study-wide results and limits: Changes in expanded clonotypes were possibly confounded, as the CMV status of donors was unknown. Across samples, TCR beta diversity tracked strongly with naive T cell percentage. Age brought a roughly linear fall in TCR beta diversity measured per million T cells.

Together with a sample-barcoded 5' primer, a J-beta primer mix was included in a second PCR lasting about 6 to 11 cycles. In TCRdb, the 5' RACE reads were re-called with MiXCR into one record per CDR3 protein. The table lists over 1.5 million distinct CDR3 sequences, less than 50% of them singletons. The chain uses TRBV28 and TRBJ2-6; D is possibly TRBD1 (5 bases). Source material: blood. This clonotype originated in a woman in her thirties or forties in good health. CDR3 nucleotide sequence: TGTGCCAGCAGTTTAGGGGCCTCTGGGGCCAACGTCCTGACTTTC. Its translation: CASSLGASGANVLTF.